This passage covers 21 T cell receptor beta chains from one sample sequenced in a study of blood T cell repertoires in COVID-19. Using immunoSEQ multiplex PCR, the repertoire was profiled, and TCRdb retains in-frame clones only, with some absent. The data show over 200,000 clones, with about 68% seen just once and approximately 3.2% held by the top ten. Sequencing was performed on peripheral blood. All receptors come from a woman at least 80 years old with acute or convalescent COVID-19.

The chain employs TRBV5-6 and TRBJ2-7; TRBD2 matches 14 bases. The length of the CDR3 is 17 residues. J gave up 2 bases and V 0 bases, and 4 bases lay outside the gene matches. CDR1 is SGHDT, CDR2 YYEEEE, per germline. DNA for the CDR3: TGTGCCAGCAGCTTGGTGGGACTAGCGGGGGTGGCCTACGAGCAGTACTTC. Translation: CASSLVGLAGVAYEQYF.

CDR3: CATSRGVLAGGKVGAYNEQFF. CDR3 in DNA: TGTGCCACCAGCAGAGGGGTCCTAGCGGGAGGTAAAGTTGGGGCATACAATGAGCAGTTCTTC. The rearrangement joins TRBV15 to TRBJ2-1; 11 bases align to TRBD2. Germline V gene lookup returns CDR1 LNHNV and CDR2 YYDKDF (reference sequence). V shed 1 base and J 4 bases; nucleotides not matched to a gene: 18. The CDR3 runs to 21 residues.

This sequence joins TRBV27 and TRBJ1-1; a possible D gene is TRBD1 (5 bases). Germline V CDR1 and CDR2: MNHEY, SMNVEV (reference sequence). The CDR3 totals 15 residues. V lost 1 base, J lost 5 bases, and 14 bases lay in between. CDR3 sequence: CASSLLAGTRTEAFF. Here the CDR3 DNA reads TGTGCCAGCAGTTTATTAGCGGGGACTCGGACTGAAGCTTTCTTT.

This clone was seen a single time. The genes are TRBV9 and TRBJ2-2; D is possibly TRBD1 (6 bases). Germline values: CDR1 SGDLS, CDR2 YYNGEE. The CDR3 contains 15 residues. Trimming pared 2 bases from V and 4 bases from J, leaving 12 bases between. The CDR3 DNA is TGTGCCAGCAGCGTGGTAGGGGGTCTCACCGGGGAGCTGTTTTTT. Protein product: CASSVVGGLTGELFF. Drawing the rest from reference TRBV9 and TRBJ2-2, the complete variable domain is DSGVTQTPKHLITATGQRVTLRCSPRSGDLSVYWYQQSLDQGLQFLIQYYNGEERAKGNILERFSAQQFPDLHSELNLSSLELGDSALYFCASSVVGGLTGELFFGEGSRLTVL.

This clone came up a few times. V is TRBV21-1 and J is TRBJ2-5; the table assigns TRBD2, which was not confirmed against the DNA. TRBV21-1 is designated a pseudogene. CDR3 length: 13 amino acids. In DNA form, the CDR3 reads TGTGCCAGCAGCAAAGGAGGAGAAGAGACCCAGTACTTC. As protein: CASSKGGEETQYF.

The genes are TRBV6-2 or TRBV6-3 and TRBJ1-6; the D gene is possibly TRBD1 (6 bases). Germline CDR1 is MNHEY and CDR2 is SVGEGT. Trimming removed 0 bases from V and 0 bases from J, with 15 bases in between. This CDR3 is 19 amino acids long. This chain's CDR3 is CASSYSPTRTVSYNSPLHF. The CDR3 nucleotides read TGTGCCAGCAGTTACTCACCGACCAGGACAGTCTCCTATAATTCACCCCTCCACTTT.

This rearrangement joins TRBV14 to TRBJ1-6, with D tentatively TRBD1 (5 bases). From germline, CDR1 is SGHDN and CDR2 FVKESK. The CDR3 sequence is 15 residues long. Trimming took 3 bases from V and 5 from J, leaving 11 bases between them. The CDR3 loop reads CASSQVGQDNSPLHF. The DNA for the CDR3 is TGTGCCAGCAGCCAGGTTGGACAAGATAATTCACCCCTCCACTTT. Filled out from reference TRBV14 and TRBJ1-6, the complete variable domain reads EAGVTQFPSHSVIEKGQTVTLRCDPISGHDNLYWYRRVMGKEIKFLLHFVKESKQDESGMPNNRFLAERTGGTYSTLKVQPAELEDSGVYFCASSQVGQDNSPLHFGNGTRLTVT.

The chain carries TRBV6-5 and TRBJ1-1; TRBD1 agrees at 8 bases. Germline CDR1 is MNHEY and CDR2 is SVGAGI. V shed 8 bases and J 5 bases; nucleotides not matched to a gene: 7. The CDR3 is made up of 13 amino acids. The CDR3 sequence is CASRGTGQTEAFF. DNA for the CDR3: TGTGCCAGCCGGGGGACAGGTCAAACTGAAGCTTTCTTT.

This rearrangement joins TRBV2 to TRBJ2-2; TRBD1 might be the D (5 bases). Germline CDR1 reads SNHLY; CDR2 reads FYNNEI. The CDR3 covers 13 residues. Trimming took 6 bases from V and 5 from J, leaving 10 bases between them. CDR3 sequence (DNA): TGTGCCAGCAGACAAGGGGAAACCGGGGAGCTGTTTTTT. It encodes CASRQGETGELFF.

This chain links TRBV5-1 with TRBJ2-1; 12 positions match TRBD2. The length of the CDR3 is 18 residues. V gave up 4 bases and J gave up 5 bases; unmatched junction bases: 13. Per the germline V gene, CDR1 is SGHRS and CDR2 is YFSETQ. The CDR3 loop reads CASSLGTSGLFPHNEQFF. The CDR3 coding sequence is TGCGCCAGCAGCCTAGGGACTAGCGGGCTCTTCCCCCACAATGAGCAGTTCTTC.

This rearrangement joins TRBV5-1 to TRBJ1-1; D unresolved. CDR1 and CDR2 (germline): SGHRS, YFSETQ. The V end was cut by 0 bases, the J end by 8 bases, with 11 bases between. This CDR3 comprises 13 residues. CDR3 in amino acids: CASSLDEGAEAFF. In DNA, the CDR3 is TGCGCCAGCAGCTTGGATGAGGGTGCGGAAGCTTTCTTT.

The chain employs TRBV19 and TRBJ2-3; TRBD1 matches 10 bases. The trim removed 5 bases at V and 5 bases at J, leaving 10 bases unmatched. Germline V CDR1 and CDR2: LNHDA, SQIVND (reference sequence). There are 16 residues in the CDR3. CDR3 DNA sequence: TGTGCCAGTAGTCCTCGACAGGGGGCACGTGTAGATACGCAGTATTTT. This encodes CASSPRQGARVDTQYF.

V is TRBV9 and J is TRBJ2-7, with 7 positions matching TRBD1. Trimming removed 0 bases from V and 2 bases from J; junction bases left unmatched: 5. Germline-derived CDR1 and CDR2 are SGDLS and YYNGEE. This CDR3 contains 15 residues. The CDR3 DNA follows: TGTGCCAGCAGCGTAGAGACAGGGCATACCTACGAGCAGTACTTC. Protein sequence: CASSVETGHTYEQYF.

The V gene is TRBV6-1, the J gene TRBJ1-6; D not resolved. V lost 2 bases to trimming and J lost 4 bases, with 6 bases between them. The V gene's germline CDR1 is MNHNS and CDR2 SASEGT. The CDR3 sequence is 14 residues long. CDR3 amino acids: CASSEYGYNSPLHF. The CDR3 DNA reads TGTGCCAGCAGTGAATACGGTTATAATTCACCCCTCCACTTT.

This chain uses TRBV12-5 with TRBJ2-1; 11 bases are shared with TRBD2. The V segment lost 3 bases and the J segment 6 bases; nucleotides outside the gene matches: 7. Per germline, CDR1 LGHNT and CDR2 FRNRAP. This CDR3 contains 16 residues. The CDR3: CASGLRGLAVTNEQFF. For the CDR3, the DNA is TGTGCTAGTGGTTTAAGGGGACTAGCGGTAACCAATGAGCAGTTCTTC.

V gene TRBV20-1 combines with J gene TRBJ1-5; perhaps TRBD1 as D (5 bases). The CDR3 extends over 15 amino acids. Trimming stripped 6 bases from V and 3 bases from J, with 18 bases between. Germline V gene data show CDR1 as DFQATT and CDR2 as SNEGSKA (reference sequence). The CDR3 coding sequence is TGCAGTGCCAGTAAGGACATAAGGAACAATCAGCCCCAGCATTTT. This translates into CSASKDIRNNQPQHF.

This rearrangement joins TRBV10-3 to TRBJ2-1; tentative D call: TRBD2 (5 bases). Per the germline V gene, CDR1 is ENHRY and CDR2 is SYGVKD. The length of the CDR3 is 11 residues. V was pared by 6 bases and J by 13 bases, with 13 bases between. The CDR3 reads CAISRAGFQFF. The CDR3 nucleotides are TGTGCCATCAGCCGGGCGGGCTTCCAGTTCTTC.

The chain is built from TRBV7-8 and TRBJ2-7, with TRBD2 matching over 10 bases. This CDR3 has 12 residues. Trimming cost V 5 bases and J 9 bases; bases outside gene matches: 4. Germline V lookup: CDR1 SGHVS, CDR2 FQNEAQ. The CDR3: CASSPAGGPQYF. The CDR3 DNA is TGTGCCAGCAGCCCAGCGGGGGGGCCGCAGTACTTC.

The chain is built from TRBV21-1 and TRBJ2-7; no DNA check was done on the table's D call, TRBD2. TRBV21-1 is deemed a pseudogene. The CDR3 is 13 residues long. The CDR3 DNA is TGTGCCAGCAGCAAAGACCAGGGAGGCGAGCAGTACTTC. Its protein is CASSKDQGGEQYF.

The chain couples TRBV5-5 to TRBJ1-4; D perhaps matches TRBD1 (6 bases). From germline, CDR1 is SGHKS and CDR2 YYEKEE (reference sequence). V lost 3 bases and J lost 4, with 16 bases in between. The CDR3 covers 16 residues. The CDR3 region has the DNA TGTGCCAGCAGCTCCGCCGGGACAACGAATAATGAAAAACTGTTTTTT. Translating it yields CASSSAGTTNNEKLFF. Supplemented by reference TRBV5-5 and TRBJ1-4, the full variable domain reads DAGVTQSPTHLIKTRGQQVTLRCSPISGHKSVSWYQQVLGQGPQFIFQYYEKEERGRGNFPDRFSARQFPNYSSELNVNALLLGDSALYLCASSSAGTTNNEKLFFGSGTQLSVL.

This rearrangement joins TRBV7-9 to TRBJ2-1, with TRBD1 matching 9 bases. The CDR3 length is 15 residues. Germline V gene sequence: CDR1 SEHNR, CDR2 FQNEAQ (reference sequence). J lost 8 bases, V lost 5 bases, and 10 bases had no gene match. CDR3 amino acids: CASSLTGQGRDEQFF. The DNA of the CDR3 is TGTGCCAGCAGCCTCACAGGACAGGGGCGGGATGAGCAGTTCTTC.